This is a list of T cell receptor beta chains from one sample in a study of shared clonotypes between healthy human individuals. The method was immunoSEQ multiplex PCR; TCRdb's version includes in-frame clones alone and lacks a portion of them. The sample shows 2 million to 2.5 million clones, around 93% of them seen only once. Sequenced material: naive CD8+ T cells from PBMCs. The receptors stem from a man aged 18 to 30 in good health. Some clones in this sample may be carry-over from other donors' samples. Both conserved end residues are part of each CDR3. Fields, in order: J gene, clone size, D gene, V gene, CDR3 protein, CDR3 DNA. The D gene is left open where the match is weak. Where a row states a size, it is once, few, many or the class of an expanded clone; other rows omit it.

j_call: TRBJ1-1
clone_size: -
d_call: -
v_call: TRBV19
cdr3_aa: CAGGDGSEAFF
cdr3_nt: TGTGCCGGGGGGGACGGATCTGAAGCTTTCTTT

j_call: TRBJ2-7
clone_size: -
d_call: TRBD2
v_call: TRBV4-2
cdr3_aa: CASSLEGRLAGRYEQYF
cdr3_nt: TGTGCCAGCAGCCTTGAGGGGCGACTAGCAGGGCGATACGAGCAGTACTTC

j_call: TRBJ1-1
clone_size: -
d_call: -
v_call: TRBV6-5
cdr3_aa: CASRTAGTEAFF
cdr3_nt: TGTGCCAGCAGGACCGCGGGTACTGAAGCTTTCTTT

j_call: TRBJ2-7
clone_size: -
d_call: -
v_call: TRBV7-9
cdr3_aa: CASSLLYSSEQYF
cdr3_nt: TGTGCCAGCAGCCTTTTATATAGCTCCGAGCAGTACTTC

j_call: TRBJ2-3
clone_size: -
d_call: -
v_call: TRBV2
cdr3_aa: CASSDRAPTDTQYF
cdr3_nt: TGTGCCAGCAGTGACAGGGCTCCCACAGATACGCAGTATTTT

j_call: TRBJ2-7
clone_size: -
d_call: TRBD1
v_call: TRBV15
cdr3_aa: CATSSMWTGGDSYEQYF
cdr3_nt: TGTGCCACCAGCAGCATGTGGACAGGGGGGGACTCCTACGAGCAGTACTTC

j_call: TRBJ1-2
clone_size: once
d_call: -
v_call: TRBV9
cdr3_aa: CASSVGQGTYGYTF
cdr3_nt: TGTGCCAGCAGCGTAGGGCAGGGGACCTATGGCTACACCTTC

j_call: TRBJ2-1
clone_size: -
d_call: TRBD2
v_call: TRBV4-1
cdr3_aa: CASSHRTSGRGSYNEQFF
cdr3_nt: TGCGCCAGCAGCCACCGGACTAGCGGGAGAGGGTCCTACAATGAGCAGTTCTTC

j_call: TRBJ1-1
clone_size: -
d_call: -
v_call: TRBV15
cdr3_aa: CATSEARGMNTEAFF
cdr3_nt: TGTGCCACCAGCGAGGCCAGGGGAATGAACACTGAAGCTTTCTTT

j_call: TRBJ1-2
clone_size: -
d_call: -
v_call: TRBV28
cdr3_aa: CASSPNRDSSIYTF
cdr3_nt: TGTGCCAGCAGCCCAAACAGGGACTCCTCGATCTACACCTTC

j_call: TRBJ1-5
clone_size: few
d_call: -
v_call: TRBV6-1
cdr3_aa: CASSEGYNQPQHF
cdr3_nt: TGTGCCAGCAGTGAGGGGTACAATCAGCCCCAGCATTTT

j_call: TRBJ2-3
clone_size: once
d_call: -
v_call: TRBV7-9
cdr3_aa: CASSLAEAIPSTDTQYF
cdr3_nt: TGTGCCAGCAGCTTAGCGGAGGCAATCCCTAGCACAGATACGCAGTATTTT

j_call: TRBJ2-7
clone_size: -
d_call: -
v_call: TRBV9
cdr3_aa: CASSPRDSPYEQYF
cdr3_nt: TGTGCCAGCAGCCCCCGAGACAGCCCCTACGAGCAGTACTTC

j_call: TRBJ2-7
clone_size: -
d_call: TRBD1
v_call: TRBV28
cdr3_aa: CASSLDRGQSSYEQYF
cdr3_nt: TGTGCCAGCAGTCTTGACAGGGGCCAATCCTCTTACGAGCAGTACTTC

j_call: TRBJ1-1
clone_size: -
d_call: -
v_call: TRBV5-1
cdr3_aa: CASSLRARNTEAFF
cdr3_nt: TGCGCCAGCAGCTTGAGGGCCAGGAACACTGAAGCTTTCTTT

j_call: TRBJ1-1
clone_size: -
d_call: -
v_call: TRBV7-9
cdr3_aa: CASSDPQGPEAFF
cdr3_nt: TGTGCCAGCAGCGATCCCCAGGGACCCGAAGCTTTCTTT

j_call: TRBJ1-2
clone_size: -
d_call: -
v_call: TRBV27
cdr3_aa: CASSLSQGYYGYTF
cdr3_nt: TGTGCCAGCAGTTTATCGCAGGGGTACTATGGCTACACCTTC

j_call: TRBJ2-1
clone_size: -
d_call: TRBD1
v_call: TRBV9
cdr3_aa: CASSSRQGANEQFF
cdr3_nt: TGTGCCAGCAGCTCCCGACAGGGGGCTAATGAGCAGTTCTTC

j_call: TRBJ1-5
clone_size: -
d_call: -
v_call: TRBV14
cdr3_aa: CASSRDSNQPQHF
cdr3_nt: TGTGCCAGCAGTAGGGATAGCAATCAGCCCCAGCATTTT

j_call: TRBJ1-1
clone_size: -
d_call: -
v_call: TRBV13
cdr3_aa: CASSATGRVNTEAFF
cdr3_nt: TGTGCCAGCAGCGCGACCGGTAGGGTGAACACTGAAGCTTTCTTT

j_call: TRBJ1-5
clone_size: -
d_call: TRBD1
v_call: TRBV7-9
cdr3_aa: CASRGTGINQPQHF
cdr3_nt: TGTGCCAGCCGAGGGACAGGGATCAATCAGCCCCAGCATTTT

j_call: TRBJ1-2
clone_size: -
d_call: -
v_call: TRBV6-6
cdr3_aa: CATMDSNYGYTF
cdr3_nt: TGTGCCACCATGGACAGCAACTATGGCTACACCTTC

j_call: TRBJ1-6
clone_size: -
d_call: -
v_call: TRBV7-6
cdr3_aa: CASSPKYTNSPLHF
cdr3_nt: TGTGCCAGCAGCCCTAAGTACACTAATTCACCCCTCCACTTT

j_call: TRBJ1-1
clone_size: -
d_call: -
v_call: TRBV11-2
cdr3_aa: CASSFFRGGKTEAFF
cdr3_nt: TGTGCCAGCAGCTTTTTTCGGGGAGGGAAGACTGAAGCTTTCTTT

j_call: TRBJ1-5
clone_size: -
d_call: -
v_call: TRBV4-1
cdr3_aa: CASSQDSGLMQPQHF
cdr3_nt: TGCGCCAGCAGCCAAGATTCGGGTCTGATGCAGCCCCAGCATTTT

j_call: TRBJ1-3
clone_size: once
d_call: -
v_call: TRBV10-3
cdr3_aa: CAISESQPGNTIYF
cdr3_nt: TGTGCCATCAGTGAGTCTCAACCTGGAAACACCATATATTTT

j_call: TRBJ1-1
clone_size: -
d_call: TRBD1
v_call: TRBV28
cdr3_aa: CASGQGGDRPFF
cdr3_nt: TGTGCCAGCGGACAGGGCGGAGACCGCCCTTTCTTT

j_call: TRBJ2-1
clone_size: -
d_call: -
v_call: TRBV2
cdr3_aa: CASRDLGGYNEQFF
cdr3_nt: TGTGCCAGCAGGGACCTGGGCGGGTACAATGAGCAGTTCTTC

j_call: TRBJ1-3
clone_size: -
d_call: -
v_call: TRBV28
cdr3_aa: CASRPMFGTELIGNTIYF
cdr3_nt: TGTGCCAGCAGACCGATGTTCGGAACGGAGCTAATTGGAAACACCATATATTTT

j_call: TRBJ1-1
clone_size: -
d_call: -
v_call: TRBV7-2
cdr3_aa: CASSSYSTGNTEAFF
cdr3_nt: TGTGCCAGCAGCTCATACAGTACAGGGAACACTGAAGCTTTCTTT

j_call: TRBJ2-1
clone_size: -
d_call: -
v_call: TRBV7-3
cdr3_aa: CASSQREREQFF
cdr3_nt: TGTGCCAGCAGCCAAAGGGAGAGGGAGCAGTTCTTC

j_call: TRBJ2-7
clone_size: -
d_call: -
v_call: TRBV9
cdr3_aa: CASSVEGGNSYEQYF
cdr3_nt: TGTGCCAGCAGCGTAGAGGGCGGGAACTCCTACGAGCAGTACTTC

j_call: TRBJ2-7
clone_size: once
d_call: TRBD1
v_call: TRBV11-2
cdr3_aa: CASSLESGDRGDEQYF
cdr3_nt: TGTGCCAGCAGCTTAGAGAGCGGGGACAGGGGCGACGAGCAGTACTTC

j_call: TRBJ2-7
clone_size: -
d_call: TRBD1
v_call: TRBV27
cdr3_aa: CASSRWGQGTYEQYF
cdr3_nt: TGTGCCAGCAGCCGCTGGGGACAGGGGACCTACGAGCAGTACTTC

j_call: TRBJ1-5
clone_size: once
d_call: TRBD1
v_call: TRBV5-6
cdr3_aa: CASSLSGGIQPQHF
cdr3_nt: TGTGCCAGCAGCTTGTCAGGGGGCATTCAGCCCCAGCATTTT

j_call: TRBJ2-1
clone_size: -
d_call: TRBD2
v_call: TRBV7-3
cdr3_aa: CASSLVNLAGVDEQFF
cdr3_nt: TGTGCCAGCAGCTTAGTAAACCTAGCGGGAGTAGATGAGCAGTTCTTC

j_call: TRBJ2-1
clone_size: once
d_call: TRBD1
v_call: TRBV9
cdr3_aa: CASSAPQDRAVTYNEQFF
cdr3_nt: TGTGCCAGCAGCGCGCCCCAAGACAGGGCGGTGACCTACAATGAGCAGTTCTTC

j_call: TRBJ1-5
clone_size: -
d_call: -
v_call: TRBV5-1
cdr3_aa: CASSQGPGYNQPQHF
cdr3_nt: TGCGCCAGCAGCCAGGGACCGGGATACAATCAGCCCCAGCATTTT

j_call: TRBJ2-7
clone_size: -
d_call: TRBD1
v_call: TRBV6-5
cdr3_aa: CASSYAKTGIMGEQYF
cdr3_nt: TGTGCCAGCAGTTACGCGAAGACAGGGATCATGGGCGAGCAGTACTTC

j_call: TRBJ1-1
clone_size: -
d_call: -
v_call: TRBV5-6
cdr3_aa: CASSLAGLTEAFF
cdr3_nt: TGTGCCAGCAGCTTGGCGGGCCTCACTGAAGCTTTCTTT

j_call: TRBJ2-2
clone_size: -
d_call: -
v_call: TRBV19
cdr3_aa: CASRMVAGELFF
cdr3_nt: TGTGCCAGTAGAATGGTAGCCGGGGAGCTGTTTTTT

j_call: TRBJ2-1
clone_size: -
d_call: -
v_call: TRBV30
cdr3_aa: CAWFPPSRGYNEQFF
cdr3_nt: TGTGCCTGGTTCCCACCATCCCGGGGCTACAATGAGCAGTTCTTC

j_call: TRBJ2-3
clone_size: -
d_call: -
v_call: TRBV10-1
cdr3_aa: CASSETVDTSTDTQYF
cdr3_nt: TGCGCCAGCAGTGAGACAGTTGACACTAGCACAGATACGCAGTATTTT

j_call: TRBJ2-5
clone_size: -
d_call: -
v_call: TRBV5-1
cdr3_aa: CASSQTRVGETQYF
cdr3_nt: TGCGCCAGCAGCCAGACCAGGGTTGGTGAGACCCAGTACTTC

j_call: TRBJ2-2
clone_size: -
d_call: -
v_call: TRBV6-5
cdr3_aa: CASSSRNTGELFF
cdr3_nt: TGTGCCAGCAGTTCACGAAACACCGGGGAGCTGTTTTTT

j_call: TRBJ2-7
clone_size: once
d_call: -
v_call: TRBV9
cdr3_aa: CASSVGGRSYEQYF
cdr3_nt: TGTGCCAGCAGCGTAGGAGGTCGCTCCTACGAGCAGTACTTC

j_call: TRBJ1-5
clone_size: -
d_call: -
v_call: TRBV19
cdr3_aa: CASNRFPEPQHF
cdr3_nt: TGTGCCAGTAATCGCTTTCCCGAGCCCCAGCATTTT

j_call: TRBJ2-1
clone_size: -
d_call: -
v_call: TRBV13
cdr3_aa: CASSFDNYNEQFF
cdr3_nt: TGTGCCAGCAGCTTCGACAATTACAATGAGCAGTTCTTC

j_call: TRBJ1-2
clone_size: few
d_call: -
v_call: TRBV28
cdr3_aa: CASSPLFRDYGYTF
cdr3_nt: TGTGCCAGCAGTCCGCTTTTCAGGGACTATGGCTACACCTTC

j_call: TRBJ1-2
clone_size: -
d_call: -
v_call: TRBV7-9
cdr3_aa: CASSLASVSFYGYTF
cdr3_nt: TGTGCCAGCAGCTTAGCGTCAGTCAGTTTCTATGGCTACACCTTC

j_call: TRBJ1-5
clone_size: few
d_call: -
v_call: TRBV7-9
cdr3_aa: CASSLVGSNQPQHF
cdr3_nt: TGTGCCAGCAGCTTAGTCGGTAGCAATCAGCCCCAGCATTTT

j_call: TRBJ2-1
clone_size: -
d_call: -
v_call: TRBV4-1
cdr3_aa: CASSQAWNEQFF
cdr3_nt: TGCGCCAGCAGCCAAGCTTGGAATGAGCAGTTCTTC

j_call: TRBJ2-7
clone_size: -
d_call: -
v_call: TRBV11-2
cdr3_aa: CASSFTPGTTYEQYF
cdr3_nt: TGTGCCAGCAGCTTTACGCCAGGTACTACCTACGAGCAGTACTTC